The next 31 T cell receptor beta chains were all read from a single sample in a study of blood T cell repertoires in COVID-19. The repertoire was sequenced with immunoSEQ multiplex PCR; TCRdb's copy has only in-frame clones and lacks some. This sample has some 410,000 clones; 88% occur once, and the top ten carry around 0.95%. Sequences were obtained from PBMCs or T cells enriched from blood (not recorded which). The receptors stem from a woman aged 25 to 39 with acute COVID-19.

This chain links TRBV7-8 with TRBJ1-1, with 7 bases identical to TRBD1. CDR3 length: 12 amino acids. CDR1 SGHVS and CDR2 FQNEAQ come from the germline V gene. V lost 5 bases, J lost 8 bases, and 5 bases stayed unmatched. CDR3 residues: CASSLQGREAFF. The CDR3 nucleotides are TGTGCCAGCAGCCTACAGGGGCGGGAAGCTTTCTTT.

V is TRBV4-3 and J is TRBJ2-7, with 10 positions matching TRBD1. CDR1 is LGHNA and CDR2 is YSLEER in the germline V gene. V shed 0 bases and J 2 bases; nucleotides not matched to a gene: 10. The CDR3 is 18 amino acids. For the CDR3, the DNA is TGCGCCAGCAGCCAAGAGGGGCCCGGGACAGGGGTGGCCTACGAGCAGTACTTC. Encoded protein: CASSQEGPGTGVAYEQYF.

The rearrangement uses TRBV11-2 and TRBJ2-7, with a weak D call TRBD2 (6 bases). Germline CDR1 and CDR2: SGHAT and FQNNGV. The V end lost 5 bases, the J end lost 5 bases, and 22 bases lay between the germline ends. This CDR3 region has 16 residues. The CDR3, as DNA: TGTGCCAGCAGCCACGGGCCGTACGGAGGGAACCACGAGCAGTACTTC. It specifies CASSHGPYGGNHEQYF.

The rearrangement links TRBV10-1 to TRBJ2-1, with unresolved D. From germline, CDR1 is WNHNN and CDR2 SYGVQD (reference sequence). The V gene lost 2 bases and the J gene lost 5 bases, with 4 bases spanning the gap. The CDR3 runs 12 residues. This CDR3 is CASSEPNNEQFF. Written as DNA, the CDR3 is TGCGCCAGCAGTGAGCCTAACAATGAGCAGTTCTTC.

The gene calls are TRBV11-2 and TRBJ2-7, with D tentatively TRBD2 (6 bases). V was clipped by 5 bases and J by 2 bases, with 16 bases between them. This CDR3 is built from 15 residues. Germline V gene data show CDR1 as SGHAT and CDR2 as FQNNGV. The chain's CDR3 is CASSHPLTGAYEQYF. CDR3 DNA: TGTGCCAGCAGCCACCCCCTGACGGGAGCCTACGAGCAGTACTTC.

V and J are TRBV10-3 and TRBJ1-2; 8 bases are a match to TRBD1. This CDR3 contains 18 residues. The J segment lost 4 bases and the V segment lost 3 bases, leaving 16 bases of the junction unmatched. The germline CDR1 and CDR2 sequences are ENHRY and SYGVKD. CDR3 sequence reads: CAISDPTTGERYGYGYTF. CDR3 nucleotide sequence: TGTGCCATCAGTGACCCGACGACAGGGGAACGCTACGGCTATGGCTACACCTTC.

The chain uses TRBV5-1 and TRBJ2-7; 7 positions match TRBD1. CDR1 is SGHRS, CDR2 YFSETQ, per germline. Germline trimming cut 4 bases from V and 8 bases from J; bases unmatched to any gene: 12. This CDR3 has 14 amino acids. DNA of the CDR3: TGCGCCAGCAGCCGGGTGGGACAGCCTGTGAAGCAGTACTTC. Its translation is CASSRVGQPVKQYF.

This chain connects TRBV28 to TRBJ2-7; 7 bases are shared with TRBD2. This CDR3 spans 14 amino acids. In germline, CDR1 is MDHEN, CDR2 SYDVKM. V gave up 2 bases and J gave up 2 bases; unmatched junction bases: 3. The DNA for the CDR3 is TGTGCCAGCAGTTTAGGGGGGGGTCCCTACGAGCAGTACTTC. Amino acids: CASSLGGGPYEQYF.

This chain links TRBV3-1 (or the pseudogene TRBV3-2) with TRBJ1-2, with 10 bases lining up with TRBD1. The trim removed 3 bases at V and 4 bases at J, leaving 8 bases unmatched. This CDR3 region has 16 residues. Per the germline V gene, CDR1 is LGHDT and CDR2 is YNNKEL (reference sequence). This CDR3 is CASSHRGQGGGYGYTF. The CDR3 DNA follows: TGTGCCAGCAGCCACCGAGGACAGGGGGGGGGCTATGGCTACACCTTC.

Worth noting for this clone: The same CDR3 also results from other DNA sequences found in this sample. The CDR3 DNA reads as TGTGCCAGCAGTTTACGGGGGGACACTGAAGCTTTCTTT. This encodes CASSLRGDTEAFF. The V call is TRBV12-3 or TRBV12-4, the J call TRBJ1-1, with TRBD1 as a possible D gene (5 bases). The CDR3 spans 13 residues. Between the trimmed V and J ends, which lost 2 bases and 3 bases, there was a span of 7 bases.

The chain recombines TRBV7-2 with TRBJ1-2; no definite D call. V lost 1 base and J lost 3, with 6 bases in between. Germline V gives CDR1 SGHTA, CDR2 FQGNSA. The CDR3 length is 13 residues. CDR3 protein: CASSLERDYGYTF. DNA of the CDR3: TGTGCCAGCAGCTTAGAGCGGGACTATGGCTACACCTTC.

This chain uses TRBV5-1 with TRBJ2-5; tentatively, D is TRBD1 (6 bases). The CDR3 has 14 residues. Trimming stripped 4 bases from V and 5 bases from J, with 15 bases between. The germline V gene encodes CDR1 SGHRS and CDR2 YFSETQ. As DNA, the CDR3 is TGCGCCAGCAGCATCATCCAGGGGTCGGAGACCCAGTACTTC. As protein: CASSIIQGSETQYF.

This chain uses TRBV4-3 with TRBJ1-3, with no clear D. The V gene's germline CDR1 is LGHNA and CDR2 YSLEER. The CDR3 has 14 residues. V was cut by 4 bases and J by 2 bases, with 9 bases left in between. The CDR3 loop reads CASSPQKTGNTIYF. CDR3 coding DNA: TGCGCCAGCAGCCCGCAGAAAACTGGAAACACCATATATTTT.

This chain uses TRBV21-1 with TRBJ1-2. TRBV21-1 is annotated as a pseudogene. The CDR3 is 16 amino acids. Written as DNA, the CDR3 is TGTGCCAGCAGCAAAGAGCGGGTCGGCAACTTCAATGGCTACACCTTC. Amino acid sequence: CASSKERVGNFNGYTF.

The chain has TRBV7-8 and TRBJ1-5; TRBD1 aligns across 9 bases. The ends lost 1 base at V and 3 bases at J; junction bases unmatched: 1. CDR3 length equals 15 residues. Germline CDR1 reads SGHVS; CDR2 reads FQNEAQ. In DNA, the CDR3 is TGTGCCAGCAGCTTAGGGACAGGGGACAATCAGCCCCAGCATTTT. Translation: CASSLGTGDNQPQHF.

The chain carries TRBV5-1 and TRBJ2-3, with 10 nucleotides matching TRBD2. The CDR3 consists of 16 residues. Trimming cost V 0 bases and J 3 bases; bases outside gene matches: 4. The germline V gene has CDR1 SGHRS and CDR2 YFSETQ. The CDR3 DNA reads as TGCGCCAGCAGCTTGGGGGCTAGCGGGGGAACAGATACGCAGTATTTT. Protein: CASSLGASGGTDTQYF.

This chain uses TRBV5-1 with TRBJ2-3; 8 nucleotides align to TRBD2. Germline assignment: CDR1 SGHRS and CDR2 YFSETQ. The J segment lost 2 bases and the V segment lost 6 bases, leaving 8 bases of the junction unmatched. The CDR3 covers 15 residues. DNA of the CDR3: TGCGCCAGCAACTCGGGGGGGCTCAACACAGATACGCAGTATTTT. It yields the protein CASNSGGLNTDTQYF.

The chain carries TRBV6-2 or TRBV6-3 and TRBJ1-2; 8 positions match TRBD1. Looked up from germline, CDR1 is MNHEY and CDR2 is SVGEGT. This CDR3 is built from 14 residues. Trimming took 5 bases from V and 7 from J; bases not matched to a gene: 9. The CDR3 bases are TGTGCCAGCAGTCACAGGACAGGGACGGCTGGCTACACCTTC. This encodes CASSHRTGTAGYTF.

V usage is TRBV5-1 and J usage is TRBJ2-2; no clear D gene. Germline values: CDR1 SGHRS, CDR2 YFSETQ. The CDR3 covers 14 residues. V was shortened by 6 bases and J by 4 bases, with 13 bases between the two germline ends. CDR3 sequence (DNA): TGCGCCAGCAAATCAGACTCGTTCACCGGGGAGCTGTTTTTT. Amino acids: CASKSDSFTGELFF.

This chain joins TRBV7-2 and TRBJ2-7; D remains unclear. V was trimmed by 6 bases and J by 4 bases, leaving 16 bases between them. There are 14 residues in the CDR3. In germline, CDR1 is SGHTA, CDR2 FQGNSA. The CDR3 region has the DNA TGTGCCAGCAGTTCGAATCGCGGCCCTTACGAGCAGTACTTC. Encoded protein: CASSSNRGPYEQYF. Full variable domain (outside the CDR3, taken from reference TRBV7-2 and TRBJ2-7): GAGVSQSPSNKVTEKGKDVELRCDPISGHTALYWYRQSLGQGLEFLIYFQGNSAPDKSGLPSDRFSAERTGGSVSTLTIQRTQQEDSAVYLCASSSNRGPYEQYFGPGTRLTVT.

The J gene is TRBJ2-7, the V gene TRBV11-2; 7 nucleotides line up with TRBD1. The CDR3 length is 16 residues. Germline lookup yields CDR1 SGHAT and CDR2 FQNNGV. J lost 3 bases, V lost 3 bases, and 11 bases had no gene match. CDR3 region: CASSLDRQAGGYEQYF. DNA for the CDR3: TGTGCCAGCAGCTTGGACCGGCAAGCAGGGGGCTACGAGCAGTACTTC. Filled out from reference TRBV11-2 and TRBJ2-7, the complete variable domain reads EAGVAQSPRYKIIEKRQSVAFWCNPISGHATLYWYQQILGQGPKLLIQFQNNGVVDDSQLPKDRFSAERLKGVDSTLKIQPAKLEDSAVYLCASSLDRQAGGYEQYFGPGTRLTVT.

J is TRBJ1-1 and V is TRBV18; D ambiguous. Per the germline V gene, CDR1 is KGHSH and CDR2 is LQKENI. The CDR3 is 15 residues long. V lost 2 bases to trimming and J lost 2 bases, with 12 bases between them. The CDR3 nucleotides are TGTGCCAGCTCACCAACGGAGATACGAAACACTGAAGCTTTCTTT. Its protein product is CASSPTEIRNTEAFF.

This chain connects TRBV27 to TRBJ1-2, with a weak D call TRBD1 (6 bases). The V end lost 6 bases, the J end lost 8 bases, and 10 bases lay between the germline ends. Looked up from germline, CDR1 is MNHEY and CDR2 is SMNVEV (reference sequence). CDR3 length equals 11 residues. This chain's CDR3 is CASSGGRGYTF. For the CDR3, the DNA is TGTGCCAGCAGCGGGGGGCGAGGCTACACCTTC.

The chain uses TRBV19 and TRBJ1-2; D unclear. The germline V and J ends were trimmed by 7 bases and 4 bases, with 16 bases remaining between them. The CDR3 is made up of 14 amino acids. Germline V gene data show CDR1 as LNHDA and CDR2 as SQIVND (reference sequence). The CDR3: CASTPNPGLYGYTF. CDR3 DNA: TGTGCCAGTACCCCAAATCCAGGCCTCTATGGCTACACCTTC.

This rearrangement joins TRBV20-1 to TRBJ1-3; D unresolved. Trimming left V 3 bases short and J 0 bases short, with 9 bases between. The CDR3 spans 14 residues. Germline CDR1 is DFQATT and CDR2 is SNEGSKA (reference sequence). The CDR3 nucleotides are TGCAGTGCTAGTGGTTCCCGCTCTGGAAACACCATATATTTT. Protein product: CSASGSRSGNTIYF.

This chain uses TRBV5-1 with TRBJ2-2; perhaps TRBD2 as D (5 bases). V was cut by 5 bases and J by 4 bases, with 9 bases left in between. Germline V gene lookup returns CDR1 SGHRS and CDR2 YFSETQ. CDR3 length equals 13 residues. The CDR3 DNA follows: TGCGCCAGCAGTTCTGAGGGCACCGGGGAGCTGTTTTTT. It codes for CASSSEGTGELFF.

About this clone itself: Distinct nucleotide sequences in the sample also encode this CDR3. The chain carries TRBV5-1 and TRBJ2-1; the match to TRBD2 covers 13 bases. Germline V gene data show CDR1 as SGHRS and CDR2 as YFSETQ. This CDR3 region has 15 residues. After removal of 4 bases from V and 4 bases from J, the junction contained 2 bases not matched to a gene. The CDR3 is CASSPTSGGYNEQFF. The CDR3 bases are TGCGCCAGCAGCCCGACTAGCGGGGGGTACAATGAGCAGTTCTTC.

Written as DNA, the CDR3 is TGTGCCAGCAGCCCTGGGACAGCCGGTAGGGAACTGTTTTTT. Translated, it gives CASSPGTAGRELFF. This chain connects TRBV7-2 to TRBJ1-4; 7 bases map to TRBD1. J gave up 12 bases and V 5 bases, and 12 bases lay outside the gene matches. The length of the CDR3 is 14 residues. The germline V gene encodes CDR1 SGHTA and CDR2 FQGNSA.

A single count supports this clone. The chain joins TRBV29-1 to TRBJ1-2; D unclear. This CDR3 region has 11 residues. Between the trimmed V and J ends, which lost 6 bases and 4 bases, there was a span of 9 bases. Germline V gene lookup returns CDR1 SQVTM and CDR2 ANQGSEA. CDR3 bases: TGCAGCGTGGCAACATCCTATGGCTACACCTTC. Amino acid sequence: CSVATSYGYTF. The full variable domain, rest sourced from reference TRBV29-1 and TRBJ1-2, is SAVISQKPSRDICQRGTSLTIQCQVDSQVTMMFWYRQQPGQSLTLIATANQGSEATYESGFVIDKFPISRPNLTFSTLTVSNMSPEDSSIYLCSVATSYGYTFGSGTRLTVV.

In regard to this clone: Other DNA sequences in this specimen translate into the identical CDR3. This chain joins TRBV5-1 and TRBJ2-2; a possible D gene is TRBD2 (7 bases). The germline V and J ends were trimmed by 0 bases and 5 bases, with 11 bases remaining between them. The CDR3 consists of 15 residues. Per the germline V gene, CDR1 is SGHRS and CDR2 is YFSETQ. The CDR3 reads CASSLDGGRTGELFF. The CDR3 region has the DNA TGCGCCAGCAGCTTGGACGGGGGGCGGACCGGGGAGCTGTTTTTT.

The chain has TRBV5-1 and TRBJ2-3; possibly TRBD2 for D (5 bases). In germline, CDR1 is SGHRS, CDR2 YFSETQ. Trimming left V 5 bases short and J 6 bases short, with 10 bases between. The CDR3 totals 12 residues. CDR3 sequence: CASSQLGDTQYF. The CDR3 DNA reads TGCGCCAGCAGTCAACTAGGGGATACGCAGTATTTT.